The 29 T cell receptor beta chains listed next were all sequenced from one sample in a study of blood T cell repertoires in COVID-19. Assay used: immunoSEQ multiplex PCR; TCRdb lists only in-frame clones, some missing. The sample has around 700,000 clones, 90% seen once. The sequenced material came from peripheral blood. The receptors were sampled from a woman aged 18-29 years with acute or convalescent COVID-19.

The chain employs TRBV6-1 and TRBJ1-5; 8 nucleotides align to TRBD1. The CDR3 consists of 19 residues. Germline V gene data show CDR1 as MNHNS and CDR2 as SASEGT. V dropped 0 bases and J dropped 0; count of bases not matched to a gene: 10. CDR3 region: CASSEALRGLGSSNQPQHF. CDR3 nucleotides: TGTGCCAGCAGTGAAGCGCTCAGGGGGCTAGGGTCTAGCAATCAGCCCCAGCATTTT.

V and J are TRBV27 and TRBJ1-1; perhaps TRBD1 as D (6 bases). V shed 5 bases and J shed 3 bases, with 13 bases lying between them. Per the germline V gene, CDR1 is MNHEY and CDR2 is SMNVEV (reference sequence). The CDR3 runs 14 residues. DNA of the CDR3: TGTGCCAGCAGTCTGGGACAAGGACACACTGAAGCTTTCTTT. Amino acids: CASSLGQGHTEAFF.

This clone is a singleton in its sample. The V gene is TRBV4-3, the J gene TRBJ2-7; 8 bases match TRBD1. J gave up 0 bases and V 0 bases, and 4 bases lay outside the gene matches. Germline CDR1 and CDR2: LGHNA and YSLEER. CDR3 length: 16 amino acids. This CDR3 is CASSQDVTGVSYEQYF. The CDR3 DNA reads as TGCGCCAGCAGCCAAGATGTGACAGGGGTCTCCTACGAGCAGTACTTC.

This sequence joins TRBV7-2 and TRBJ1-1, with D perhaps TRBD1 (5 bases). The CDR3 is 13 amino acids. CDR1 and CDR2 (germline): SGHTA, FQGNSA. Trimming removed 5 bases from V and 6 bases from J, with 13 bases in between. The CDR3: CASSLRPGAEAFF. CDR3 nucleotide sequence: TGTGCCAGCAGCCTCCGGCCGGGGGCTGAAGCTTTCTTT.

The CDR3 sequence: CASSPQGGSGGYTF. The CDR3, as DNA: TGTGCCAGCTCACCACAGGGAGGGAGCGGTGGCTACACCTTC. The rearrangement uses TRBV18 and TRBJ1-2; the D is unclear. The CDR3 length is 14 residues. Trimming stripped 1 base from V and 7 bases from J, with 13 bases between. The germline V gene has CDR1 KGHSH and CDR2 LQKENI. The complete variable domain, with remaining parts taken from reference TRBV18 and TRBJ1-2, reads NAGVMQNPRHLVRRRGQEARLRCSPMKGHSHVYWYRQLPEEGLKFMVYLQKENIIDESGMPKERFSAEFPKEGPSILRIQQVVRGDSAAYFCASSPQGGSGGYTFGSGTRLTVV.

This chain uses TRBV4-1 with TRBJ1-2; the D gene is possibly TRBD1 (6 bases). V was cut by 1 base and J by 7 bases, with 10 bases left in between. The CDR3 has 13 residues. Germline loops: CDR1 MGHRA, CDR2 YSYEKL. The CDR3 sequence is CASSQAQGPGYTF. The CDR3 bases are TGCGCCAGCAGCCAAGCTCAGGGGCCTGGCTACACCTTC.

The genes are TRBV2 and TRBJ1-1; the match to TRBD1 covers 8 bases. J gave up 2 bases and V 7 bases, and 12 bases lay outside the gene matches. The CDR3 has 16 amino acids. In germline, CDR1 is SNHLY, CDR2 FYNNEI. The CDR3 reads CASKRDRAGGNTEAFF. In DNA form, the CDR3 reads TGTGCCAGCAAAAGGGACAGAGCAGGGGGCAACACTGAAGCTTTCTTT. The full variable domain, in which reference TRBV2 and TRBJ1-1 provide the parts outside the CDR3, is EPEVTQTPSHQVTQMGQEVILRCVPISNHLYFYWYRQILGQKVEFLVSFYNNEISEKSEIFDDQFSVERPDGSNFTLKIRSTKLEDSAMYFCASKRDRAGGNTEAFFGQGTRLTVV.

This rearrangement joins TRBV5-1 to TRBJ1-4, with D perhaps matching TRBD1 (5 bases). From germline, CDR1 is SGHRS and CDR2 YFSETQ. Deletions cut 3 bases from V and 4 bases from J, with 16 bases between. CDR3 length: 16 amino acids. The CDR3 protein is CASSSLTGYGNEKLFF. In DNA form, the CDR3 reads TGCGCCAGCAGCTCGCTCACAGGTTATGGTAATGAAAAACTGTTTTTT.

This chain uses TRBV9 with TRBJ1-2; 7 bases align to TRBD1. This CDR3 region has 16 residues. Germline CDR1 and CDR2: SGDLS and YYNGEE. V was pared by 2 bases and J by 6 bases, with 13 bases of the junction left unmatched. The CDR3 sequence: CASSVWDSLEGDGYTF. The CDR3 DNA reads as TGTGCCAGCAGCGTTTGGGACAGCCTCGAAGGGGATGGCTACACCTTC.

V and J are TRBV13 and TRBJ1-3; 7 nucleotides match TRBD1. V shed 6 bases, J shed 5 bases, and the junction held 16 bases outside the gene matches. CDR1 and CDR2 (germline): PRHDT, FYEKMQ (reference sequence). The CDR3 covers 17 residues. The DNA for the CDR3 is TGTGCCAGCAGTCGGACAGGAGGATTACGGGGTCGAAACACCATATATTTT. This codes for CASSRTGGLRGRNTIYF.

J is TRBJ1-1 and V is TRBV23-1; 7 bases align to TRBD1. TRBV23-1 is an ORF; its function is uncertain. The V and J ends lost 8 bases and 0 bases, in that order; junction bases with no gene match: 27. The CDR3 is 21 amino acids. The CDR3 DNA sequence: TGCGCCAGCCGACCCAAGGAGGAGGGGGCGCGGGTATCTCGCATGAACACTGAAGCTTTCTTT. This translates into CASRPKEEGARVSRMNTEAFF.

The J gene is TRBJ1-1, the V gene TRBV5-6; 9 bases map to TRBD1. V lost 2 bases to trimming and J lost 1 base; unmatched junction nucleotides: 6. CDR1 is SGHDT, CDR2 YYEEEE, per germline. The CDR3 is 16 residues long. In DNA form, the CDR3 reads TGTGCCAGCAGCTTAGGGACAGGGCTATCGAACACTGAAGCTTTCTTT. It codes for CASSLGTGLSNTEAFF.

The genes are TRBV28 and TRBJ2-3, with D perhaps TRBD1 (5 bases). The V gene lost 6 bases and the J gene lost 11 bases, with 18 bases spanning the gap. Germline V gives CDR1 MDHEN, CDR2 SYDVKM. The CDR3 contains 13 residues. DNA for the CDR3: TGTGCCAGCAGCCCCGACTCAGGGCCAAGGCAGTATTTT. Protein: CASSPDSGPRQYF. The variable domain in full, with the rest retrieved from reference TRBV28 and TRBJ2-3, is DVKVTQSSRYLVKRTGEKVFLECVQDMDHENMFWYRQDPGLGLRLIYFSYDVKMKEKGDIPEGYSVSREKKERFSLILESASTNQTSMYLCASSPDSGPRQYFGPGTRLTVL.

The J gene is TRBJ1-5, the V gene TRBV6-2 or TRBV6-3; D not resolved. Germline loops: CDR1 MNHEY, CDR2 SVGEGT. The CDR3 loop spans 15 amino acids. The V end lost 5 bases, the J end lost 1 base, and 12 bases lay between the germline ends. The DNA of the CDR3 is TGTGCCAGCAGTCCCTTAAGTGAGAGCAATCAGCCCCAGCATTTT. Translation gives CASSPLSESNQPQHF.

The chain employs TRBV19 and TRBJ1-2; tentatively, D is TRBD1 (5 bases). Germline CDR1 LNHDA, CDR2 SQIVND (reference sequence). This CDR3 has 15 residues. V was shortened by 3 bases and J by 2 bases, with 13 bases between the two germline ends. The CDR3 bases are TGTGCCAGTAGTATCGCGGACACTAAGAACTATGGCTACACCTTC. This codes for CASSIADTKNYGYTF.

This chain's CDR3 is CASRGGAIQYF. As DNA, the CDR3 is TGTGCCAGCAGAGGCGGGGCCATTCAGTACTTC. The rearrangement uses TRBV7-2 and TRBJ2-4; TRBD2 might be the D (6 bases). The CDR3 totals 11 residues. V was cut by 6 bases and J by 9 bases, with 9 bases left in between. Looked up from germline, CDR1 is SGHTA and CDR2 is FQGNSA.

V usage is TRBV19 and J usage is TRBJ2-7, with 7 bases matching TRBD1. Germline loops: CDR1 LNHDA, CDR2 SQIVND (reference sequence). Trimming took 5 bases from V and 0 from J; bases not matched to a gene: 7. CDR3 length equals 15 residues. DNA of the CDR3: TGTGCCAGTAGTTCGCAGACAGGGAGCTCCTACGAGCAGTACTTC. Translated: CASSSQTGSSYEQYF.

The rearrangement joins TRBV5-8 to TRBJ2-7; the match to TRBD1 covers 8 bases. Germline V lookup: CDR1 SGHTS, CDR2 YDEGEE. The CDR3 is made up of 12 amino acids. Trimming cost V 4 bases and J 5 bases; bases outside gene matches: 2. The CDR3 here is CASSPTGDEQYF. CDR3 coding DNA: TGTGCCAGCAGCCCGACAGGGGACGAGCAGTACTTC.

The CDR3 nucleotides read TGTGCCAGCACCGTCGGGGACAGTCCCTACGAGCAGTACTTC. Amino acids: CASTVGDSPYEQYF. The chain has TRBV7-2 and TRBJ2-7; TRBD1 agrees at 7 bases. Trimming removed 7 bases from V and 2 bases from J; junction bases left unmatched: 8. Germline lookup yields CDR1 SGHTA and CDR2 FQGNSA. CDR3 size: 14 residues.

The CDR3, as DNA: TGTGCCACGGGGGCCAGCGGGGGCAACACAGATACGCAGTATTTT. As protein: CATGASGGNTDTQYF. The rearrangement uses TRBV2 and TRBJ2-3; 8 nucleotides agree with TRBD2. Germline CDR1 reads SNHLY; CDR2 reads FYNNEI. Trimming cost V 10 bases and J 2 bases; bases outside gene matches: 11. This CDR3 spans 15 amino acids.

This chain joins TRBV9 and TRBJ1-1; D is uncertain. CDR1 SGDLS and CDR2 YYNGEE come from the germline V gene. Trimming pared 2 bases from V and 4 bases from J, leaving 9 bases between. The CDR3 has 13 residues. CDR3 sequence reads: CASSVENATEAFF. The CDR3 DNA reads TGTGCCAGCAGCGTCGAGAATGCCACTGAAGCTTTCTTT.

This chain connects TRBV5-1 to TRBJ2-7, with 8 positions matching TRBD2. The trim removed 0 bases at V and 7 bases at J, leaving 18 bases unmatched. The length of the CDR3 is 18 residues. Germline V gene data show CDR1 as SGHRS and CDR2 as YFSETQ. The chain's CDR3 is CASSLVPSGGPDGDEQYF. The CDR3 coding sequence is TGCGCCAGCAGCTTGGTACCCAGCGGGGGACCCGACGGGGATGAGCAGTACTTC.

This chain uses TRBV15 with TRBJ2-7, with 13 bases that match TRBD2. Germline trimming cut 4 bases from V and 7 bases from J; bases unmatched to any gene: 13. Germline assignment: CDR1 LNHNV and CDR2 YYDKDF (reference sequence). The CDR3 contains 17 residues. The DNA of the CDR3 is TGTGCCACCAGCAACTTGGGGCGGACTAGCGGGGGAGATGAGCAGTACTTC. This encodes CATSNLGRTSGGDEQYF.

This clone was counted once. The chain has TRBV3-1 (or the pseudogene TRBV3-2) and TRBJ1-4; D is unresolved. V was trimmed by 4 bases and J by 2 bases, leaving 11 bases between them. This CDR3 is 15 amino acids long. Germline V gives CDR1 LGHDT, CDR2 YNNKEL (reference sequence). Written as DNA, the CDR3 is TGTGCCAGCAGCCCGTACGTACAGACTAATGAAAAACTGTTTTTT. This sequence encodes CASSPYVQTNEKLFF.

V and J are TRBV5-1 and TRBJ2-3, with 8 bases lining up with TRBD1. This CDR3 spans 16 amino acids. Germline V gene lookup returns CDR1 SGHRS and CDR2 YFSETQ. Unmatched junction bases numbered 14, after V lost 5 bases and J lost 6 bases. The CDR3 DNA reads as TGCGCCAGCAGTACTCCCGACAGGGGACTTACCGATACGCAGTATTTT. Residues: CASSTPDRGLTDTQYF.

J is TRBJ2-2 and V is TRBV5-5; a possible D gene is TRBD1 (5 bases). The CDR3 is 14 amino acids. Germline values: CDR1 SGHKS, CDR2 YYEKEE (reference sequence). Deletions cut 4 bases from V and 7 bases from J, with 14 bases between. This CDR3 is CASSALPTVGELFF. As DNA, the CDR3 is TGTGCCAGCAGCGCGCTCCCGACAGTCGGGGAGCTGTTTTTT.

In regard to this clone: The identical CDR3 is also encoded by other nucleotide sequences in the sample. CDR3 amino acids: CASSQDLYGYTF. The CDR3 coding sequence is TGTGCCAGCAGCCAAGACCTATATGGCTACACCTTC. The rearrangement uses TRBV3-1 (or the pseudogene TRBV3-2) and TRBJ1-2; D not certain. Germline assignment: CDR1 LGHDT and CDR2 YNNKEL (reference sequence). Trimming took 0 bases from V and 5 from J, leaving 4 bases between them. The CDR3 sequence is 12 residues long.

The J gene is TRBJ2-2, the V gene TRBV5-1, with TRBD1 matching 7 bases. V trimming: 4 bases; J trimming: 1 base; junction bases outside the gene matches: 1. Germline CDR1 and CDR2: SGHRS and YFSETQ. The CDR3 is 14 residues long. DNA of the CDR3: TGCGCCAGCAGCCGGGACAGGAACACCGGGGAGCTGTTTTTT. The encoded protein is CASSRDRNTGELFF.

V is TRBV6-5 and J is TRBJ2-4; 7 positions match TRBD1. Germline CDR1 MNHEY, CDR2 SVGAGI. The junction had 6 bases not matched to a gene; V was cut back by 3 bases and J by 7 bases. CDR3 length: 14 residues. The CDR3 nucleotides read TGTGCCAGCAGTTATAACAGGGGTAGGAACATTCAGTACTTC. This encodes CASSYNRGRNIQYF.